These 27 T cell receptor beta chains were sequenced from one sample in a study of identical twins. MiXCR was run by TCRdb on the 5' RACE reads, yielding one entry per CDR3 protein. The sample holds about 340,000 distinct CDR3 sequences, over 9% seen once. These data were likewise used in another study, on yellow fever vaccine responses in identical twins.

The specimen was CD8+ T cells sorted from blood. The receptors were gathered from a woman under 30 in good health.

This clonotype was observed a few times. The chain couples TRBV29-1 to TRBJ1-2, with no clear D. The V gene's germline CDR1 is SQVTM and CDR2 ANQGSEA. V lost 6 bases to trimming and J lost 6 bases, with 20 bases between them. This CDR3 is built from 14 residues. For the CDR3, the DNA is TGCAGCGTCTTGCCCCTAGCCACGGCGGATGGCTACACCTTC. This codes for CSVLPLATADGYTF.

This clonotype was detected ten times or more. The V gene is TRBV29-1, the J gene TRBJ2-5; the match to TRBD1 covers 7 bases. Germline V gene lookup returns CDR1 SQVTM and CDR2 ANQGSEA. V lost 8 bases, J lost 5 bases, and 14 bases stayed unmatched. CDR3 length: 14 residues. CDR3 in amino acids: CSIVVTGVAETQYF. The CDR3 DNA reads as TGCAGCATAGTGGTTACAGGGGTGGCTGAGACCCAGTACTTC.

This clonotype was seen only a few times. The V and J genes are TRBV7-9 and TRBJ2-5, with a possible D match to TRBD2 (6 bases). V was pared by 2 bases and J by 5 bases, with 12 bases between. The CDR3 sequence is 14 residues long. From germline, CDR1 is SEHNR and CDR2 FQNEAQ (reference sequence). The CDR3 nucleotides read TGTGCCAGCAGCTTATTCACCCGGGAGGAGACCCAGTACTTC. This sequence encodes CASSLFTREETQYF. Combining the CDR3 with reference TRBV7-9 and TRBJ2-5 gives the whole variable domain DTGVSQNPRHKITKRGQNVTFRCDPISEHNRLYWYRQTLGQGPEFLTYFQNEAQLEKSRLLSDRFSAERPKGSFSTLEIQRTEQGDSAMYLCASSLFTREETQYFGPGTRLLVL.

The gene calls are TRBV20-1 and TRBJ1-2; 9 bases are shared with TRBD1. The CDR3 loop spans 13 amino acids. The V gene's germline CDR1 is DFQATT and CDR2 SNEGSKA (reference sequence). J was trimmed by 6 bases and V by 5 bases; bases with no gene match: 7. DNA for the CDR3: TGCAGTGCTCCTGGGGACAGGGAGGATGGCTACACCTTC. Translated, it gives CSAPGDREDGYTF.

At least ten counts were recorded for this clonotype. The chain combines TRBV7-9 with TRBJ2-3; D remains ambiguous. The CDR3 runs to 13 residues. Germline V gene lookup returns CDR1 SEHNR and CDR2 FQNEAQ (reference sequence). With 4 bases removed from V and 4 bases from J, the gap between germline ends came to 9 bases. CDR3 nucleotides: TGTGCCAGCAGCTCAGGAGACGCAGATACGCAGTATTTT. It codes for CASSSGDADTQYF. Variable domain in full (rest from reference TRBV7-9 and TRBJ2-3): DTGVSQNPRHKITKRGQNVTFRCDPISEHNRLYWYRQTLGQGPEFLTYFQNEAQLEKSRLLSDRFSAERPKGSFSTLEIQRTEQGDSAMYLCASSSGDADTQYFGPGTRLTVL.

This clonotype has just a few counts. The CDR3 region is CATSSSSGSTDTQYF. Here the CDR3 DNA reads TGTGCCACCAGCAGTTCTAGCGGGAGCACAGATACGCAGTATTTT. The V and J genes are TRBV15 and TRBJ2-3; 8 bases match TRBD2. V lost 3 bases to trimming and J lost 0 bases; unmatched junction nucleotides: 2. Germline CDR1 is LNHNV and CDR2 is YYDKDF (reference sequence). The CDR3 covers 15 residues.

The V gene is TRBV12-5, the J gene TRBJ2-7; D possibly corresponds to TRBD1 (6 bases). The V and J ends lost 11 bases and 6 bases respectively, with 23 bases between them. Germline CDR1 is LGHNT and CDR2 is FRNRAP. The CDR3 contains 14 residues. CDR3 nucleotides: TGTGCTGCGACCCCGGGACACAGGACGCTCGAGCAGTACTTC. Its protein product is CAATPGHRTLEQYF.

The CDR3 here is CASSHGLAGQFF. The CDR3 DNA sequence: TGTGCCAGCAGCCACGGACTAGCTGGGCAGTTCTTC. V and J are TRBV4-2 and TRBJ2-1, with 8 bases that match TRBD2. The CDR3 is made up of 12 amino acids. Per the germline V gene, CDR1 is LGHNA and CDR2 is YNFKEQ. Losses at the gene ends were 3 bases for V and 12 bases for J; bases not matched to a gene: 4.

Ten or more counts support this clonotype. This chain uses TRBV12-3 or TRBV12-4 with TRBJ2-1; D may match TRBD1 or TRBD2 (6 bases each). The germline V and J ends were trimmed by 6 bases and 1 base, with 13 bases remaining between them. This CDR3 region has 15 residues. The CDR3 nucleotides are TGTGCCAGCAGGGGAGAGGGGGGTTCCTACAATGAGCAGTTCTTC. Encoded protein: CASRGEGGSYNEQFF.

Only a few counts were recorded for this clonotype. This chain's CDR3 is CSARNYRGRTDTQYF. CDR3 DNA: TGCAGTGCTCGAAATTACAGGGGTCGCACAGATACGCAGTATTTT. V gene TRBV20-1 combines with J gene TRBJ2-3, with 7 bases lining up with TRBD1. V was clipped by 5 bases and J by 1 base; unmatched bases: 9. Germline V gene lookup returns CDR1 DFQATT and CDR2 SNEGSKA (reference sequence). The CDR3 covers 15 residues.

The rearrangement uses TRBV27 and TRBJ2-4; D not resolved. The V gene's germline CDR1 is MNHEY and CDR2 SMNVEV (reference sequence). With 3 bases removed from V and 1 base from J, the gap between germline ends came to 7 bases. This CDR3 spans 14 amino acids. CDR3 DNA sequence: TGTGCCAGCAGTTTTTCTCCGGCCAAAAACATTCAGTACTTC. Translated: CASSFSPAKNIQYF.

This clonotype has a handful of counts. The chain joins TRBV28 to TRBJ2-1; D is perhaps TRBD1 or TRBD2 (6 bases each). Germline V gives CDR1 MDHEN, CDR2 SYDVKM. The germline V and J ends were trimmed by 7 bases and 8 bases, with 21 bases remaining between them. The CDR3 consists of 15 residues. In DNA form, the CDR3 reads TGTGCCAGCAACTCTTTCGGCAGGGGAGGATATGAGCAGTTCTTC. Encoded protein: CASNSFGRGGYEQFF.

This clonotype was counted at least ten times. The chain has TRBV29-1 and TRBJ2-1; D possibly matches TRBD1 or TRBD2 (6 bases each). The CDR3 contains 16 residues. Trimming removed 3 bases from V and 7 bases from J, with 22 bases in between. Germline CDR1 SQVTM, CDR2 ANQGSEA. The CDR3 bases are TGCAGCGTTGAGTCCGCCCTTAGTGGGGGGCGGAATGAGCAGTTCTTC. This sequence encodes CSVESALSGGRNEQFF.

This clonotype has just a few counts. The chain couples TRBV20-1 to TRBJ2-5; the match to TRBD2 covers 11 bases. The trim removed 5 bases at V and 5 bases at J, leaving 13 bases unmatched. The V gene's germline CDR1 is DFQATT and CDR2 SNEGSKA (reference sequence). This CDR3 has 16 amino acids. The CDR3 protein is CSAEKIAGGPSETQYF. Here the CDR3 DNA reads TGCAGTGCTGAAAAGATAGCGGGAGGGCCGTCTGAGACCCAGTACTTC.

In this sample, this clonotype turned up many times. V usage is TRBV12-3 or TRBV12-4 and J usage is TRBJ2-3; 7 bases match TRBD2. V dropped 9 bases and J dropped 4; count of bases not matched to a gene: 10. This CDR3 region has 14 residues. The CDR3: CASQVAGEPDTQYF. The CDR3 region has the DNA TGTGCCAGTCAAGTCGCGGGAGAACCAGATACGCAGTATTTT.

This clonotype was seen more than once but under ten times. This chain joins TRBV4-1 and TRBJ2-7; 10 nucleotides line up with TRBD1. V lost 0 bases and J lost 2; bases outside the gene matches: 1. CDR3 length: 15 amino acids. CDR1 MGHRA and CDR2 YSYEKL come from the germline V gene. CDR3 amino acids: CASSQDGTGAYEQYV. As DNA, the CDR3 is TGCGCCAGCAGCCAAGATGGGACAGGGGCCTACGAGCAGTACGTC.

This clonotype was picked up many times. The chain's CDR3 is CSVEDGTSAITDTQYF. The CDR3 bases are TGCAGCGTTGAAGATGGGACTAGCGCGATCACAGATACGCAGTATTTT. V gene TRBV29-1 combines with J gene TRBJ2-3; TRBD2 aligns across 10 bases. Trimming at V came to 0 bases and at J to 2 bases, leaving 5 bases not matched to a gene. The CDR3 is made up of 16 amino acids. The germline V gene has CDR1 SQVTM and CDR2 ANQGSEA.

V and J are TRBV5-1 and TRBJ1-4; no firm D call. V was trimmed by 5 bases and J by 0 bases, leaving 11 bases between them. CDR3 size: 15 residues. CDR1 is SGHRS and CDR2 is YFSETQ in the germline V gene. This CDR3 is CASRTEGATNEKLFF. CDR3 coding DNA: TGCGCCAGCAGGACGGAGGGCGCAACTAATGAAAAACTGTTTTTT.

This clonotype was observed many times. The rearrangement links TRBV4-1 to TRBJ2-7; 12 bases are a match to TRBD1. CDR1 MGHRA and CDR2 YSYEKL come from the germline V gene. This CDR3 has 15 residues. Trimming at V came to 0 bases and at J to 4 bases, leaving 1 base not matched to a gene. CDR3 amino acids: CASSQEGQGAYEQYF. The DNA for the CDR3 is TGCGCCAGCAGCCAAGAGGGACAGGGGGCTTACGAGCAGTACTTC.

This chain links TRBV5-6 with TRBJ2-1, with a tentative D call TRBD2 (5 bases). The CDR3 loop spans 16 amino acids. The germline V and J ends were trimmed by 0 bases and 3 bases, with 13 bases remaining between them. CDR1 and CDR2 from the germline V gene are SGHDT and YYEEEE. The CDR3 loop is CASSLAVREYYNEQFF. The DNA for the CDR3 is TGTGCCAGCAGCTTGGCCGTAAGGGAGTACTACAATGAGCAGTTCTTC.

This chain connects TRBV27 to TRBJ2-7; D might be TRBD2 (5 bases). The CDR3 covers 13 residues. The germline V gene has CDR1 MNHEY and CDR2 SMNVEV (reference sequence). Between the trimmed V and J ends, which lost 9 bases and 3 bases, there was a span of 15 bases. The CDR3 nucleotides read TGTGCCAGTAGTAGAGGGTCCTACTACGAGCAGTACTTC. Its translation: CASSRGSYYEQYF.

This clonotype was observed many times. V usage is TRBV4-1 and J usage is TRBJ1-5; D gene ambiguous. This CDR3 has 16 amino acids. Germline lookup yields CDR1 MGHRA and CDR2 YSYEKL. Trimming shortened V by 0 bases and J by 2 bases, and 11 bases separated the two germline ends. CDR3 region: CASSQEPERGNQPQHF. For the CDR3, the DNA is TGCGCCAGCAGCCAAGAACCGGAGCGGGGCAATCAGCCCCAGCATTTT.

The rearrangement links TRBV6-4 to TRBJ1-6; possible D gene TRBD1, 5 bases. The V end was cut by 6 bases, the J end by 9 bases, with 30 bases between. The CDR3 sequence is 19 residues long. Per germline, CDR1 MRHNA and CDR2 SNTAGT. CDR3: CASRDVGAGLRTRGSPLHF. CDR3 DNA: TGTGCCAGCAGGGACGTAGGGGCAGGTCTGCGCACTAGGGGTTCACCCCTCCACTTT.

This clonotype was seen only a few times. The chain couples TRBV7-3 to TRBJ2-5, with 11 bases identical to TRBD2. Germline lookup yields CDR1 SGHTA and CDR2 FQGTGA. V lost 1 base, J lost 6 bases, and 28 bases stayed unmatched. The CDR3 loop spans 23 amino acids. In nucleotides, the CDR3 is TGTGCCAGCAGCTTAAATCCCCACAGGGTGGGGGGTGTAGCGGGAGGGCCGTTAAAGACCCAGTACTTC. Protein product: CASSLNPHRVGGVAGGPLKTQYF.

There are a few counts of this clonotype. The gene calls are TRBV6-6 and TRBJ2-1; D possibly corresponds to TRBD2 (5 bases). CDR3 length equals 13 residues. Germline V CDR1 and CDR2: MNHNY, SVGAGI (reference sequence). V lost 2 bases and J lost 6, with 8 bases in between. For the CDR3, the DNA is TGTGCCAGCAGTTACGAGGACTTCAATGAGCAGTTCTTC. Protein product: CASSYEDFNEQFF.

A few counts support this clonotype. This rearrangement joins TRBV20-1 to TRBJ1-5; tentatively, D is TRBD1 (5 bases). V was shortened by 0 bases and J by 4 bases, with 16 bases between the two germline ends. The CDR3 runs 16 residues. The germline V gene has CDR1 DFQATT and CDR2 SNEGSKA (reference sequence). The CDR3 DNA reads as TGCAGTGCTAGAGATCTGGGGAGAGGGGATAATCAGCCCCAGCATTTT. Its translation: CSARDLGRGDNQPQHF.

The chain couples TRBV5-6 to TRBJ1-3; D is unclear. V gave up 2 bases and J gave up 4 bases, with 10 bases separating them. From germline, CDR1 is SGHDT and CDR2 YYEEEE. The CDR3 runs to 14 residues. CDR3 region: CASSFGSTGNTIYF. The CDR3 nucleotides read TGTGCCAGCAGCTTCGGCAGTACAGGAAACACCATATATTTT.